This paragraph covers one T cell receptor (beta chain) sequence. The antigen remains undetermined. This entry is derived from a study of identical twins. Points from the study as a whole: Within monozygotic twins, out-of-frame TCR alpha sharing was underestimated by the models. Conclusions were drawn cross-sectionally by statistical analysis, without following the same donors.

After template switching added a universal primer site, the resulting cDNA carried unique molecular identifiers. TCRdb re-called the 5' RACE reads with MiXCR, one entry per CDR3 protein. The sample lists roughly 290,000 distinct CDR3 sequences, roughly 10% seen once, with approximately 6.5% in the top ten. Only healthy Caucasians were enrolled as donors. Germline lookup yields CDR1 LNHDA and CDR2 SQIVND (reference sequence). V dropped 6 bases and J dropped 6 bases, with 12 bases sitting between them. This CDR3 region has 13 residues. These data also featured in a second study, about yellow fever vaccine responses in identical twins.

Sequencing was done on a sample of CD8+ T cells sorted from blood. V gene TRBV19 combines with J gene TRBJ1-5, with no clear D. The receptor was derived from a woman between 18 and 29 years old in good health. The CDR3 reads CASSQRSSQPQHF. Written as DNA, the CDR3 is TGTGCCAGTAGCCAAAGGAGTAGTCAGCCCCAGCATTTT.